This passage covers 13 T cell receptor beta chains from one sample sequenced in a study of cytotoxic CD8 clonotypes in ibrutinib-treated CLL (dated by TCRdb to the early 2020s). What this sample's time point label stands for: 20 to 25 months on ibrutinib. Libraries were made using the immunoSEQ multiplex PCR assay. The clones in this table, taken by TCRdb from immuneACCESS, are in-frame only. Not every clone is retained; where verified, under half of the shortfall comes from an unresolved V gene, and the cause of the rest is unknown. The sample table holds about 26,000 clones, of which over 75% were seen once. The ten most abundant clones make up around 8.5% of the sample. The sequenced sample was PBMCs, obtained after 24 months of ibrutinib treatment. These receptors were taken from a human donor with chronic lymphocytic leukemia.

This clone was seen just once. The genes are TRBV11-2 and TRBJ1-6, with D uncertain. The germline V gene has CDR1 SGHAT and CDR2 FQNNGV. Trimming shortened V by 5 bases and J by 6 bases, and 17 bases separated the two germline ends. The CDR3 has 16 amino acids. The CDR3 reads CASSPTSTYGNSPLHF. In nucleotides, the CDR3 is TGTGCCAGCAGCCCCACTTCTACCTACGGTAATTCACCCCTCCACTTT.

The gene calls are TRBV5-1 and TRBJ2-1, with a possible D match to TRBD1 (6 bases). The length of the CDR3 is 15 residues. CDR1 is SGHRS, CDR2 YFSETQ, per germline. Deletions cut 3 bases from V and 8 bases from J, with 18 bases between. The CDR3 spells CASSSTEQGFHEQFF. In DNA form, the CDR3 reads TGCGCCAGCAGCTCAACTGAACAGGGTTTCCATGAGCAGTTCTTC.

This chain uses TRBV11-2 with TRBJ2-5, with D possibly TRBD2 on 7 matching bases. Deletions cut 3 bases from V and 2 bases from J, with 16 bases between. The CDR3 is 16 residues long. Germline-derived CDR1 and CDR2 are SGHAT and FQNNGV. CDR3 protein: CASSFLRGGRQETQYF. The DNA for the CDR3 is TGTGCCAGCAGCTTTTTGAGGGGGGGGCGTCAAGAGACCCAGTACTTC. Variable domain in full (rest from reference TRBV11-2 and TRBJ2-5): EAGVAQSPRYKIIEKRQSVAFWCNPISGHATLYWYQQILGQGPKLLIQFQNNGVVDDSQLPKDRFSAERLKGVDSTLKIQPAKLEDSAVYLCASSFLRGGRQETQYFGPGTRLLVL.

This sequence joins TRBV6-1 and TRBJ2-3, with 8 bases aligning to TRBD1. Germline V gene lookup returns CDR1 MNHNS and CDR2 SASEGT. CDR3 length equals 15 residues. The junction had 9 bases not matched to a gene; V was cut back by 6 bases and J by 4 bases. The CDR3 protein is CASRQDRERADTQYF. CDR3 nucleotide sequence: TGTGCCAGCAGGCAGGACAGGGAACGGGCAGATACGCAGTATTTT.

In this sample, this clone turned up once. The chain links TRBV6-6 to TRBJ2-2; TRBD1 is a possible D gene (5 bases). Germline CDR1 reads MNHNY; CDR2 reads SVGAGI (reference sequence). Between the trimmed V and J ends, which lost 6 bases and 2 bases, there was a span of 10 bases. CDR3 size: 14 residues. CDR3 residues: CASRPDRNTGELFF. The DNA of the CDR3 is TGTGCCAGCAGACCTGACAGAAACACCGGGGAGCTGTTTTTT.

The table lists this clone with a count of one. The V call is TRBV7-2, the J call TRBJ2-3, with D possibly matching TRBD1 (5 bases). The CDR3 runs 13 residues. Germline V gives CDR1 SGHTA, CDR2 FQGNSA. With 5 bases removed from V and 2 bases from J, the gap between germline ends came to 8 bases. The CDR3 nucleotides are TGTGCCAGCAGCCTAGGACACACAGATACGCAGTATTTT. Translated: CASSLGHTDTQYF.

Written as DNA, the CDR3 is TGCAGCGTTGTTGGCCCACTCGGGACCCAGTACTTC. Translation gives CSVVGPLGTQYF. The chain couples TRBV29-1 to TRBJ2-5; D call uncertain. Germline-derived CDR1 and CDR2 are SQVTM and ANQGSEA. CDR3 length equals 12 residues. Between the trimmed V and J ends, which lost 4 bases and 7 bases, there was a span of 13 bases.

The chain is built from TRBV5-6 and TRBJ1-1; D is possibly TRBD1 (5 bases). Germline V gene data show CDR1 as SGHDT and CDR2 as YYEEEE. V was clipped by 4 bases and J by 4 bases, with 14 bases between them. This CDR3 is built from 14 residues. The CDR3 protein is CASSTLGEGTEAFF. CDR3 nucleotides: TGTGCCAGCAGCACCCTGGGGGAGGGCACTGAAGCTTTCTTT.

The rearrangement joins TRBV28 to TRBJ2-1; 8 nucleotides agree with TRBD2. V lost 3 bases and J lost 0; bases outside the gene matches: 10. The CDR3 has 18 amino acids. Germline CDR1 and CDR2: MDHEN and SYDVKM. The CDR3 protein is CASSLGRGASGSYNEQFF. CDR3 coding DNA: TGTGCCAGCAGTTTGGGGCGGGGGGCGTCAGGCTCCTACAATGAGCAGTTCTTC.

The rearrangement joins TRBV19 to TRBJ2-3; D possibly corresponds to TRBD1 (6 bases). CDR1 and CDR2 (germline): LNHDA, SQIVND (reference sequence). Trimming removed 11 bases from V and 5 bases from J, with 17 bases in between. This CDR3 comprises 13 residues. For the CDR3, the DNA is TGTGCCTCGCGACAGGATTGGGGAGATACGCAGTATTTT. Amino acid sequence: CASRQDWGDTQYF. Looking up the rest from reference TRBV19 and TRBJ2-3 gives the full variable domain: DGGITQSPKYLFRKEGQNVTLSCEQNLNHDAMYWYRQDPGQGLRLIYYSQIVNDFQKGDIAEGYSVSREKKESFPLTVTSAQKNPTAFYLCASRQDWGDTQYFGPGTRLTVL.

This clone was observed a single time. The chain is built from TRBV9 and TRBJ2-1, with TRBD2 matching 9 bases. CDR1 SGDLS and CDR2 YYNGEE come from the germline V gene. The V gene end was trimmed by 0 bases and the J gene end by 7 bases; junction bases not matched to a gene: 8. The CDR3 runs 16 residues. CDR3 nucleotides: TGTGCCAGCAGCGTAGGAGGCGGGGGGGTTCTTAATGAGCAGTTCTTC. Translating gives CASSVGGGGVLNEQFF.

The CDR3, as DNA: TGTGCCAGCAGCGCACTAGCGGGGATCACAGATACGCAGTATTTT. This sequence encodes CASSALAGITDTQYF. V and J are TRBV7-3 and TRBJ2-3, with 10 bases lining up with TRBD2. The V and J ends lost 5 bases and 2 bases, in that order; junction bases with no gene match: 4. The CDR3 extends over 15 amino acids. Germline V gene lookup returns CDR1 SGHTA and CDR2 FQGTGA.

This chain joins TRBV19 and TRBJ2-5; 9 positions match TRBD2. V lost 1 base to trimming and J lost 5 bases; unmatched junction nucleotides: 5. Germline loops: CDR1 LNHDA, CDR2 SQIVND (reference sequence). The CDR3 runs to 15 residues. The CDR3 spells CASSIGAGGPETQYF. The CDR3 DNA reads TGTGCCAGTAGTATAGGCGCGGGGGGGCCCGAGACCCAGTACTTC.